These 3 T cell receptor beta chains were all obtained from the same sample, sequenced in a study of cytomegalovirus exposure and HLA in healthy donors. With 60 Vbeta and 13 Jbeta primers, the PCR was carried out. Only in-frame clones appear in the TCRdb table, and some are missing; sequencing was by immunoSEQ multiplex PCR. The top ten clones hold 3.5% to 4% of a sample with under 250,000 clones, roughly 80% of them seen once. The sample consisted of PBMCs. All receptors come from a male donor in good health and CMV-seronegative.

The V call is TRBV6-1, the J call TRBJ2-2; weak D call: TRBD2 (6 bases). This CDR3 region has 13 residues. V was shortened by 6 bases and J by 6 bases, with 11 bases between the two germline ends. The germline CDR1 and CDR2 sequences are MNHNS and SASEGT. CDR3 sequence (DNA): TGTGCCAGCAGGGTAACTAGCCCCGGGGAGCTGTTTTTT. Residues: CASRVTSPGELFF.

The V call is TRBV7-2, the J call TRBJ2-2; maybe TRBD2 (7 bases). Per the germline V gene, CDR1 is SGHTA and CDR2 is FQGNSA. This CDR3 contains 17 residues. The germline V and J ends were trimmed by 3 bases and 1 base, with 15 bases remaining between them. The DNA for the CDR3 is TGTGCCAGCAGCTTGGGGGGGCTAGCGGTGAACACCGGGGAGCTGTTTTTT. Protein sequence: CASSLGGLAVNTGELFF.

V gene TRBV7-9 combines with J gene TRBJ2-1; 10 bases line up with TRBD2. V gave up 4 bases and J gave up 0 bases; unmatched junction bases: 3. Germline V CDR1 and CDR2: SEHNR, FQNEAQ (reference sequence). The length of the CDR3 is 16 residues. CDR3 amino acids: CASSSPSGSSYNEQFF. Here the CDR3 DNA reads TGTGCCAGCAGCTCCCCTAGCGGGAGCTCCTACAATGAGCAGTTCTTC.